This TCR beta chain derives from a study of blood T cell repertoires in COVID-19. Whole-study context: Samples came from the United States, Italy and Spain, spanning acute and convalescent COVID-19.

The CDR3 sequence is 17 residues long. V was clipped by 0 bases and J by 3 bases; unmatched bases: 3. Germline V gene sequence: CDR1 KGHSH, CDR2 LQKENI. As handled by the study authors: Amplification from reference gene primers served as the basis for estimated nucleated cell counts. This table comes from immunoSEQ multiplex PCR, and its TCRdb copy is limited to in-frame clones, with some not included. V, J and clone size reflect that table, while D and trimming were determined from the DNA. Of approximately 30,000 clones listed, about 93% are singletons. This receptor was identified in a human donor in a cohort sampled during active COVID-19. The chain has TRBV18 and TRBJ2-3, with 13 bases lining up with TRBD2. The material sequenced was peripheral blood. In DNA form, the CDR3 reads TGTGCCAGCTCACCACCACTAGCGGGAGGGCCGACAGATACGCAGTATTTT. This encodes CASSPPLAGGPTDTQYF. Complete variable domain (other parts from reference TRBV18 and TRBJ2-3): NAGVMQNPRHLVRRRGQEARLRCSPMKGHSHVYWYRQLPEEGLKFMVYLQKENIIDESGMPKERFSAEFPKEGPSILRIQQVVRGDSAAYFCASSPPLAGGPTDTQYFGPGTRLTVL.